Listed here are 3 T cell receptor beta chains from one sample, sequenced in a study of blood T cell repertoires in COVID-19. TCRdb's table, derived via immunoSEQ multiplex PCR, lists solely in-frame clones and lacks some. The sample has 170,000 or so clones; roughly four fifths are singletons. Sequenced material: peripheral blood. These receptors were obtained from a woman in her seventies with COVID-19, enrolled during active disease.

The chain carries TRBV7-8 and TRBJ2-5; D is perhaps TRBD2 (5 bases). CDR3 length: 17 amino acids. Trimming shortened V by 0 bases and J by 4 bases, and 18 bases separated the two germline ends. Germline values: CDR1 SGHVS, CDR2 FQNEAQ. DNA for the CDR3: TGTGCCAGCAGCTTAGCGTTCGTAATCGGGGTTGGAGAGACCCAGTACTTC. Amino acids: CASSLAFVIGVGETQYF.

This clone was seen just once. The CDR3 sequence: CASSGQKPNQPQHF. CDR3 DNA: TGTGCCAGCAGTGGACAGAAGCCTAATCAGCCCCAGCATTTT. The rearrangement uses TRBV2 and TRBJ1-5; weak D call: TRBD1 (5 bases). The CDR3 consists of 14 residues. Germline assignment: CDR1 SNHLY and CDR2 FYNNEI. Trimming stripped 4 bases from V and 4 bases from J, with 11 bases between.

The chain recombines TRBV7-2 with TRBJ2-3; no clear D. In germline, CDR1 is SGHTA, CDR2 FQGNSA. This CDR3 comprises 15 residues. Trimming took 2 bases from V and 0 from J, leaving 9 bases between them. CDR3 region: CASSLYQASTDTQYF. The CDR3 region has the DNA TGTGCCAGCAGCTTATATCAGGCCAGCACAGATACGCAGTATTTT.